These 2 T cell receptor beta chains originate from one sample sequenced in a study of T cell repertoires in cytomegalovirus infection. These receptors are not linked to any known antigen. TCRdb processed the reads anew with MiXCR; each CDR3 protein has one entry. The sample includes a few hundred thousand distinct CDR3 sequences, 29% of them seen just once. Material: cultured PBMCs, obtained from culture after CMV antigen stimulation. The source is a human donor in good health (CMV status not recorded). Some clones in this sample may be carry-over from other donors' samples.

This clonotype was detected only a few times. The chain couples TRBV28 to TRBJ1-5, with unresolved D. Germline V gene data show CDR1 as MDHEN and CDR2 as SYDVKM. V was trimmed by 7 bases and J by 3 bases, leaving 16 bases between them. The CDR3 length is 15 residues. The chain's CDR3 is CASTQAYGYNQPQHF. DNA of the CDR3: TGTGCCAGCACTCAGGCCTACGGGTACAATCAGCCCCAGCATTTT.

This chain links TRBV7-8 with TRBJ2-1; D may be TRBD1 or TRBD2 (6 bases each). Germline V gives CDR1 SGHVS, CDR2 FQNEAQ. CDR3 length: 17 residues. Trimming shortened V by 4 bases and J by 5 bases, and 21 bases separated the two germline ends. The CDR3 region is CASSSILRGVRDNEQFF. As DNA, the CDR3 is TGTGCCAGCAGCTCAATCCTAAGGGGGGTTAGAGACAATGAGCAGTTCTTC. Full variable domain (rest looked up from reference TRBV7-8 and TRBJ2-1): GAGVSQSPRYKVAKRGQDVALRCDPISGHVSLFWYQQALGQGPEFLTYFQNEAQLDKSGLPSDRFFAERPEGSVSTLKIQRTQQEDSAVYLCASSSILRGVRDNEQFFGPGTRLTVL.